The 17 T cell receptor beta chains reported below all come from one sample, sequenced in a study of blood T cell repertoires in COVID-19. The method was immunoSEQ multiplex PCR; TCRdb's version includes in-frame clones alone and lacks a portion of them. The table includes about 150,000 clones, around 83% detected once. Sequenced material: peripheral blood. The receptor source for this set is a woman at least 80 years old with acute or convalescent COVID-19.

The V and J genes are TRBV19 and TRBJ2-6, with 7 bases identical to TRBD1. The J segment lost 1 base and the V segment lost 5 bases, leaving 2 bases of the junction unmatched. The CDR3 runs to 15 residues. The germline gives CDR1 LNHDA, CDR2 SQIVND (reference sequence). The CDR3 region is CASSGGQSGANVLTF. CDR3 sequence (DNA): TGTGCCAGTAGTGGGGGACAGTCTGGGGCCAACGTCCTGACTTTC. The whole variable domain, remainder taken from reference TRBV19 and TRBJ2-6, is DGGITQSPKYLFRKEGQNVTLSCEQNLNHDAMYWYRQDPGQGLRLIYYSQIVNDFQKGDIAEGYSVSREKKESFPLTVTSAQKNPTAFYLCASSGGQSGANVLTFGAGSRLTVL.

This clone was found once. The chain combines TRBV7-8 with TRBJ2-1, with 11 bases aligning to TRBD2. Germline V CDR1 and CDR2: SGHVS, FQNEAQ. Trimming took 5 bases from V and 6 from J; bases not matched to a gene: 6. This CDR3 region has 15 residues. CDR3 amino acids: CASSLLAGGFNEQFF. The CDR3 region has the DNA TGTGCCAGCAGCCTTCTAGCGGGGGGCTTCAATGAGCAGTTCTTC.

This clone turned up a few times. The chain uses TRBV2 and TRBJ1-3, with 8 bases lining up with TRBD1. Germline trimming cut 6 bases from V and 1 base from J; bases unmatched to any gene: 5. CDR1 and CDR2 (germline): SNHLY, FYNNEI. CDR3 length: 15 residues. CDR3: CASSLDRVSGNTIYF. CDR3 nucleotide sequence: TGTGCCAGCAGCCTGGACAGGGTGTCTGGAAACACCATATATTTT.

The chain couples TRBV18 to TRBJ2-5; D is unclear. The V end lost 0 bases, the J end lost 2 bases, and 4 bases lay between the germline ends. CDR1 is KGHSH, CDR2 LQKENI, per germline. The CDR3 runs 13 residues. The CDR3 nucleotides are TGTGCCAGCTCACCACCCCAGCAAGAGACCCAGTACTTC. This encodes CASSPPQQETQYF.

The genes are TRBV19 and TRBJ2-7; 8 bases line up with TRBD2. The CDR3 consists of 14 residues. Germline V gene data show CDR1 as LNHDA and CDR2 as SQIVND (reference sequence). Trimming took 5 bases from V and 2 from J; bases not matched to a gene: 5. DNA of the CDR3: TGTGCCAGTAGTTTGGCGGGGGGAGCCTACGAGCAGTACTTC. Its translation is CASSLAGGAYEQYF.

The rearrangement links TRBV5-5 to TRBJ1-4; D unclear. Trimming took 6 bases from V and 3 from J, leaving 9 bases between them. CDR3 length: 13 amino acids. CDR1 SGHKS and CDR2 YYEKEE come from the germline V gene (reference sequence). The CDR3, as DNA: TGTGCCAGCATCCCCCTCCCTAATGAAAAACTGTTTTTT. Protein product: CASIPLPNEKLFF.

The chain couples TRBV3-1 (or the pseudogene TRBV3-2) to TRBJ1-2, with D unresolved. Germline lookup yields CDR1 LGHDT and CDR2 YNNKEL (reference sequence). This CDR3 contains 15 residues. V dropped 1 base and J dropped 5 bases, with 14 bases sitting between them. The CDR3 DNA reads TGTGCCAGCAGCCAAGCCGGGGTGGCCTTATATGGCTACACCTTC. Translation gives CASSQAGVALYGYTF.

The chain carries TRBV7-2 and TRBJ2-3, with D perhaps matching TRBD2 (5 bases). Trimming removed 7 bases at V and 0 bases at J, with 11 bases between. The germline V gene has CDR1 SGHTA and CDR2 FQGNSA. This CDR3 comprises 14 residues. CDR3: CASTSGTSTDTQYF. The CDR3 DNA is TGTGCCAGCACCTCGGGAACGAGCACAGATACGCAGTATTTT. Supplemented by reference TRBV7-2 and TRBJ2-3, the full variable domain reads GAGVSQSPSNKVTEKGKDVELRCDPISGHTALYWYRQSLGQGLEFLIYFQGNSAPDKSGLPSDRFSAERTGGSVSTLTIQRTQQEDSAVYLCASTSGTSTDTQYFGPGTRLTVL.

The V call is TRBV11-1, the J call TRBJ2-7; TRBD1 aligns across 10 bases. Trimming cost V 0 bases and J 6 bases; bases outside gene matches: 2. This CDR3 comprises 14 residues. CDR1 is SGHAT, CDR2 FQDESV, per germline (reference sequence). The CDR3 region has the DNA TGTGCCAGCAGCTTAGCCGGGACAGGGGCCGAGCAGTACTTC. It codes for CASSLAGTGAEQYF.

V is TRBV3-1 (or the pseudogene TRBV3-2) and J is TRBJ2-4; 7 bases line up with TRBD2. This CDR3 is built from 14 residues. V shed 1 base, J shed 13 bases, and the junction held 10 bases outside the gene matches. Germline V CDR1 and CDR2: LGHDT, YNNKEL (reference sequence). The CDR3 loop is CASSQGGGGPWQYF. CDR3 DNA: TGTGCCAGCAGCCAAGGCGGGGGAGGTCCGTGGCAGTACTTC.

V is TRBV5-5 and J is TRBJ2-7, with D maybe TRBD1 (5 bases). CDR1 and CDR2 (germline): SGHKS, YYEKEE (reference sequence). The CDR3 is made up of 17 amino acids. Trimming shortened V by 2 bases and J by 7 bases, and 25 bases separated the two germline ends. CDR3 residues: CASSLTLGADLGLEQYF. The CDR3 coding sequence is TGTGCCAGCAGCTTAACGTTAGGGGCCGACCTGGGATTAGAGCAGTACTTC. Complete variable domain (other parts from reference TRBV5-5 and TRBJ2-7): DAGVTQSPTHLIKTRGQQVTLRCSPISGHKSVSWYQQVLGQGPQFIFQYYEKEERGRGNFPDRFSARQFPNYSSELNVNALLLGDSALYLCASSLTLGADLGLEQYFGPGTRLTVT.

The CDR3 nucleotides read TGTGCCAGCAATCCTTACTATGGCTACACCTTC. This sequence encodes CASNPYYGYTF. V usage is TRBV2 and J usage is TRBJ1-2, with D hard to call. The germline V and J ends were trimmed by 7 bases and 3 bases, with 6 bases remaining between them. This CDR3 region has 11 residues. The germline V gene encodes CDR1 SNHLY and CDR2 FYNNEI. Drawing the rest from reference TRBV2 and TRBJ1-2, the complete variable domain is EPEVTQTPSHQVTQMGQEVILRCVPISNHLYFYWYRQILGQKVEFLVSFYNNEISEKSEIFDDQFSVERPDGSNFTLKIRSTKLEDSAMYFCASNPYYGYTFGSGTRLTVV.

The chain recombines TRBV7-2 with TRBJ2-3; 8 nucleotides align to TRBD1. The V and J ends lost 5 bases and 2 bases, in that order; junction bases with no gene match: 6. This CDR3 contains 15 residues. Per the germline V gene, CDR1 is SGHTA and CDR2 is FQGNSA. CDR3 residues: CASSRTRGPTDTQYF. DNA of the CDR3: TGTGCCAGCAGCCGTACCAGGGGGCCCACAGATACGCAGTATTTT.

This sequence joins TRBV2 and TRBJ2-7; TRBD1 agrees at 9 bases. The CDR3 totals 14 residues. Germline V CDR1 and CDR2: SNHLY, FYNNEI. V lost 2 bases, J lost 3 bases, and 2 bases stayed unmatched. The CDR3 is CASSEYRGLYEQYF. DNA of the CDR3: TGTGCCAGCAGTGAATACAGGGGGCTCTACGAGCAGTACTTC.

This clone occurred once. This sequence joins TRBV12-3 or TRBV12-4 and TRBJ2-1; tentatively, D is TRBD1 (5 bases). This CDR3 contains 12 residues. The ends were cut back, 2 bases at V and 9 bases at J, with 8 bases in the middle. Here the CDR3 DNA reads TGTGCCAGCAGTTTAAGTGGGGCTGAGCAGTTCTTC. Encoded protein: CASSLSGAEQFF.

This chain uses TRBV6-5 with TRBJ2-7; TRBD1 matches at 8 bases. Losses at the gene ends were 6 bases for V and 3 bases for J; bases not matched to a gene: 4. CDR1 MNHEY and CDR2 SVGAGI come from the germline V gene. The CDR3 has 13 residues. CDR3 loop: CASRKTGDYEQYF. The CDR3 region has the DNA TGTGCCAGCAGAAAGACAGGGGACTACGAGCAGTACTTC.

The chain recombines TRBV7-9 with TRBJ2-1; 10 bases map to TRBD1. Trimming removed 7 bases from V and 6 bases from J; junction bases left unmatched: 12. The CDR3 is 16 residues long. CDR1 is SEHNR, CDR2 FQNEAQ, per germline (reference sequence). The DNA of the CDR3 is TGTGCCAGCATCTCCCCGACAGGGGGCAACTTCAATGAGCAGTTCTTC. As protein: CASISPTGGNFNEQFF.